This TCR beta chain originates from a study of metastatic and nonmetastatic thyroid tumors. About the study: Repertoires from blood and tumor or nodule tissue of malignant and benign thyroid patients were compared.

This clone was recorded at least ten times. Its cognate antigen is unknown. Each patient went into thyroid surgery without having received any treatment. Methods used by the authors: Across clinicopathological groups, CDR3 differences served as the basis for building a distant-metastasis classifier for papillary thyroid cancer. MiXCR was used by TCRdb to re-call the PCR reads. TCRdb's processing, not the authors', yielded these V and J calls. Of around 19,000 clones listed, over 30% are singletons. Study observations and caveats: Reported TCR beta diversity, measured in blood and tumor, was significantly higher for malignant thyroid tumors than for benign nodules.

With V trimmed by 7 bases and J by 6 bases, 10 bases remained unmatched. The CDR3 is 15 residues long. Germline lookup yields CDR1 MNHNS and CDR2 SASEGT. The TCR was taken from a female donor with papillary thyroid cancer or a benign thyroid nodule (not recorded which). Some clones in this sample may be carry-over from other donors' samples. This chain joins TRBV6-1 and TRBJ2-1, with 9 bases fitting TRBD2. Sequences were obtained from blood. For the CDR3, the DNA is TGTGCCAGCAAGGGTGGGGCTAGCGGGGTCAATGAGCAGTTCTTC. It encodes CASKGGASGVNEQFF.